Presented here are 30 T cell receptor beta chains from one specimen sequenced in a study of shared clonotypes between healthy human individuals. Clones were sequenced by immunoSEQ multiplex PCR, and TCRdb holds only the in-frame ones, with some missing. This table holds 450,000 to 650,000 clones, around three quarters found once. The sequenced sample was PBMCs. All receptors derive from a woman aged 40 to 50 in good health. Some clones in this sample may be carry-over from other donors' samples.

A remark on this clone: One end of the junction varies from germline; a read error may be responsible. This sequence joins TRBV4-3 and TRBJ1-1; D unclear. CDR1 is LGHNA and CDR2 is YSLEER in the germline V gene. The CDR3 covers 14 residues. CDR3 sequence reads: CASSQESYNTEAFF. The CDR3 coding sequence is TGCGCCAGCAGCCAAGAGAGCTATAACACTGAGGCTTTCTTT.

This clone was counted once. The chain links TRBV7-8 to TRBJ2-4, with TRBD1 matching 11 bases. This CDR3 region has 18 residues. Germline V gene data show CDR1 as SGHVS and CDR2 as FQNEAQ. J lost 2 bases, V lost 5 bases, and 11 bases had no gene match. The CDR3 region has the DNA TGTGCCAGCAGCCCTAATTCCGGACAGGGGGCTTCCAAAAACATTCAGTACTTC. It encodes CASSPNSGQGASKNIQYF.

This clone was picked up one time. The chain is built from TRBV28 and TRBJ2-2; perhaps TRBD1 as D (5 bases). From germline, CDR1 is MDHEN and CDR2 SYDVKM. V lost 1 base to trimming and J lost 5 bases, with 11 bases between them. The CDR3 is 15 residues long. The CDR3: CASSLFRVGTGELFF. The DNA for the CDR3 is TGTGCCAGCAGTTTATTCAGGGTTGGGACCGGGGAGCTGTTTTTT.

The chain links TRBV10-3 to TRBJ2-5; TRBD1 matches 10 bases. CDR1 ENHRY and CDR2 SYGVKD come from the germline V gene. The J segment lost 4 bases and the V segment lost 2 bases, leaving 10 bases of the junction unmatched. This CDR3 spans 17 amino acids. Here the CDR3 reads CAISEGLGQGKGETQYF. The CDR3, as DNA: TGTGCCATCAGTGAGGGACTGGGACAGGGGAAGGGAGAGACCCAGTACTTC.

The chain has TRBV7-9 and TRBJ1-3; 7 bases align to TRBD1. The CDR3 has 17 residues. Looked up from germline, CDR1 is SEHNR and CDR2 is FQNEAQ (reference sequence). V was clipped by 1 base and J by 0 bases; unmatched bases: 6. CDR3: CASSLGPGQNSGNTIYF. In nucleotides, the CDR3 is TGTGCCAGCAGCTTAGGGCCGGGACAGAACTCTGGAAACACCATATATTTT.

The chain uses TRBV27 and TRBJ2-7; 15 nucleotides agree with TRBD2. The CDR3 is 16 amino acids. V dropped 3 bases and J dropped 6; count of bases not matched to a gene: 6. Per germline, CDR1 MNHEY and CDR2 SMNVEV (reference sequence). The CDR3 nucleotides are TGTGCCAGCAGTTTGGCCGGGACTAGCGGGAGGCTCGAGCAGTACTTC. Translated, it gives CASSLAGTSGRLEQYF.

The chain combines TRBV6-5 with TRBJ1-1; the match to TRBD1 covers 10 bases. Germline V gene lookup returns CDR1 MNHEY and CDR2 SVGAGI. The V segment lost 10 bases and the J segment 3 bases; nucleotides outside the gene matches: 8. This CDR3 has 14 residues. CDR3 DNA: TGTGCCACCAAAAGACAGGGGGCATACACTGAAGCTTTCTTT. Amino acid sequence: CATKRQGAYTEAFF.

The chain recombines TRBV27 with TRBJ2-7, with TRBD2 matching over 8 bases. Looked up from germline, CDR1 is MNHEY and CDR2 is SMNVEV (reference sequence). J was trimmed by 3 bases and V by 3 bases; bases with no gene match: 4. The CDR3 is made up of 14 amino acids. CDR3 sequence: CASSFAGGRYEQYF. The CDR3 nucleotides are TGTGCCAGCAGTTTTGCGGGAGGTCGCTACGAGCAGTACTTC.

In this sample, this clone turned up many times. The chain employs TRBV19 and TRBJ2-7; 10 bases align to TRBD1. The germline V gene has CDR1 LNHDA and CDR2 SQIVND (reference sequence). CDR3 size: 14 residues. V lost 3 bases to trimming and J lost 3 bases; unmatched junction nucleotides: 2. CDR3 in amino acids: CASSMGTGVYEQYF. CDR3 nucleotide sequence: TGTGCCAGTAGTATGGGGACAGGGGTCTACGAGCAGTACTTC.

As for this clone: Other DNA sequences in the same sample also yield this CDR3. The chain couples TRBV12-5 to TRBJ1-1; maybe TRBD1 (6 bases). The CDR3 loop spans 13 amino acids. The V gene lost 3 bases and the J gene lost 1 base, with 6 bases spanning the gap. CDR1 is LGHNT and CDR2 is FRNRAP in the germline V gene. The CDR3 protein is CASGLQGNTEAFF. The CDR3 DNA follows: TGTGCTAGTGGTTTACAGGGGAACACTGAAGCTTTCTTT.

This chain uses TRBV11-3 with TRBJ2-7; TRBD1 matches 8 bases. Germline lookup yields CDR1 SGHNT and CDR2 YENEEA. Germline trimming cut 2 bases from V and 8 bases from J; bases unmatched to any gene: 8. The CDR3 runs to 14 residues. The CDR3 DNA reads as TGTGCCAGCAGCTTAAGGCAGGGGGCAACCCAGCAGTACTTC. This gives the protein CASSLRQGATQQYF.

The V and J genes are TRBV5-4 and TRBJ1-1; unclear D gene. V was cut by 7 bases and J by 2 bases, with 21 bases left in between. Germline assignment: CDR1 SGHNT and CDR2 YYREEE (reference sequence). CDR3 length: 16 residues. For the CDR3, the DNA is TGTGCCAGCGCCCTCCAACCAAGAGGGAGCAACACTGAAGCTTTCTTT. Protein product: CASALQPRGSNTEAFF.

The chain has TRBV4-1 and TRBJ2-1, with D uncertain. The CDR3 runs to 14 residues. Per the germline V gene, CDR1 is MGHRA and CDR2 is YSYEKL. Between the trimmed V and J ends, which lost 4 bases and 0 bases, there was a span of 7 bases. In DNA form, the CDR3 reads TGCGCCAGCAGCCGAGGCGTCTCCTACAATGAGCAGTTCTTC. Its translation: CASSRGVSYNEQFF.

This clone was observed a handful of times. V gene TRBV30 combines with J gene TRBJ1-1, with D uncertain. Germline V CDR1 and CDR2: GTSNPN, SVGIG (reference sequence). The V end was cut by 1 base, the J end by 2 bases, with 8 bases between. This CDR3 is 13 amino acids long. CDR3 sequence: CAWSGNYNTEAFF. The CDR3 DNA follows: TGTGCCTGGAGTGGAAATTATAACACTGAAGCTTTCTTT. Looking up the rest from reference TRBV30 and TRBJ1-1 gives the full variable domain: SQTIHQWPATLVQPVGSPLSLECTVEGTSNPNLYWYRQAAGRGLQLLFYSVGIGQISSEVPQNLSASRPQDRQFILSSKKLLLSDSGFYLCAWSGNYNTEAFFGQGTRLTVV.

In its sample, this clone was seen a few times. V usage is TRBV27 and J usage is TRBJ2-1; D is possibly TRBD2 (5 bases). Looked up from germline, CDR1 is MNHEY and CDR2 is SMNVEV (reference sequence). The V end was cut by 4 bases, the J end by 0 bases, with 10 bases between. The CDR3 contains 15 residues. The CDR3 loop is CASSWRAGSYNEQFF. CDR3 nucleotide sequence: TGTGCCAGCAGTTGGCGGGCGGGCTCCTACAATGAGCAGTTCTTC.

In DNA form, the CDR3 reads TGTGCCAGCAGACCTTTAGCTGGGCTCAACAATGAGCAGTTCTTC. This encodes CASRPLAGLNNEQFF. The J gene is TRBJ2-1, the V gene TRBV6-5, with no clear D. Germline lookup yields CDR1 MNHEY and CDR2 SVGAGI. CDR3 size: 15 residues. Trimming took off 6 bases at V and 5 bases at J, with 17 bases between the two ends.

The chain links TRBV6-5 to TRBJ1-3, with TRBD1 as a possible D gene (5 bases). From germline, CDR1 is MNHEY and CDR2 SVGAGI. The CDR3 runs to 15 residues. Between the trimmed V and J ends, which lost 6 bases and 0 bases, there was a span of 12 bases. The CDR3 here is CASSRDGYSGNTIYF. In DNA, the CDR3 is TGTGCCAGCAGCCGGGACGGGTACTCTGGAAACACCATATATTTT.

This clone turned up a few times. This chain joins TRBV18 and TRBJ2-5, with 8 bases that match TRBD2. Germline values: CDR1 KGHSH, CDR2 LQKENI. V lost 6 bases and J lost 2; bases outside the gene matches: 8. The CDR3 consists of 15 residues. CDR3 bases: TGTGCCAGCTCCTCTGGGACTAGGGGACAAGAGACCCAGTACTTC. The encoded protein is CASSSGTRGQETQYF.

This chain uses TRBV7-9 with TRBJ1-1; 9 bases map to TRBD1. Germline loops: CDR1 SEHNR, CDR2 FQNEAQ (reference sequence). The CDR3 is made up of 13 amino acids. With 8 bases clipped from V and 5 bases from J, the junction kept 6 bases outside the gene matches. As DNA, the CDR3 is TGTGCCAGCGGATTACAGGGGGCAACTGAAGCTTTCTTT. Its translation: CASGLQGATEAFF.

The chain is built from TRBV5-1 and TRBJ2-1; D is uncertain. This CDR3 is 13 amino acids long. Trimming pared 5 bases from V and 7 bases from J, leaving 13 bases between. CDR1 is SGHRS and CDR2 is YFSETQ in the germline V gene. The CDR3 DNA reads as TGCGCCAGCAGTCTGTTAGCTGGGAATGAGCAGTTCTTC. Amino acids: CASSLLAGNEQFF.

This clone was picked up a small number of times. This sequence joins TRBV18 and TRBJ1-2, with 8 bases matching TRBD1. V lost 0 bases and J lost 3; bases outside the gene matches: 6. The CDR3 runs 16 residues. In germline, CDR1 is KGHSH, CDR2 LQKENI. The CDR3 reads CASSPPGRGPDYGYTF. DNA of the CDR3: TGTGCCAGCTCACCACCGGGCAGGGGGCCCGACTATGGCTACACCTTC.

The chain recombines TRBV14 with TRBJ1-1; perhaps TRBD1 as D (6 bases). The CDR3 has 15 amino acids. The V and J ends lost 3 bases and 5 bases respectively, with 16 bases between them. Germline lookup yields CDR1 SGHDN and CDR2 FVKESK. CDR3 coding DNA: TGTGCCAGCAGCCAGACGCGGGGGGCATTAACTGAAGCTTTCTTT. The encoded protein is CASSQTRGALTEAFF. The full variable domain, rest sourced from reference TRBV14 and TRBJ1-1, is EAGVTQFPSHSVIEKGQTVTLRCDPISGHDNLYWYRRVMGKEIKFLLHFVKESKQDESGMPNNRFLAERTGGTYSTLKVQPAELEDSGVYFCASSQTRGALTEAFFGQGTRLTVV.

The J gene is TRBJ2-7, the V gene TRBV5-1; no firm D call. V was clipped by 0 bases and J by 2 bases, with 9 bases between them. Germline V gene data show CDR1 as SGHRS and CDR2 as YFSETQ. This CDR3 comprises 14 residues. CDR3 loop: CASSLEVLTYEQYF. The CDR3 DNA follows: TGCGCCAGCAGCTTGGAGGTTTTAACCTACGAGCAGTACTTC.

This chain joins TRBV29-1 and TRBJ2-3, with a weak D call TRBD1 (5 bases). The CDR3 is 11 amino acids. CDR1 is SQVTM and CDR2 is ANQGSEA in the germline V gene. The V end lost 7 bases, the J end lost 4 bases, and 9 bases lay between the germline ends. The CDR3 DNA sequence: TGCAGCGCAGTGACAGCAGATACGCAGTATTTT. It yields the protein CSAVTADTQYF.

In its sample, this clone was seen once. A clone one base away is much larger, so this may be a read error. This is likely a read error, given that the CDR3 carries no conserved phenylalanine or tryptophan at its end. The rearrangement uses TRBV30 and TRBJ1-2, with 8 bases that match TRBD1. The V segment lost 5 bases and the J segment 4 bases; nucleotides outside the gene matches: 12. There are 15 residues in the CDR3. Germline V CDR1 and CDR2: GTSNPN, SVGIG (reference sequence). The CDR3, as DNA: TGTGCCTGGCAAGAGGACAGGGACGGTACCTATGGCTACACCCTC. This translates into CAWQEDRDGTYGYTL.

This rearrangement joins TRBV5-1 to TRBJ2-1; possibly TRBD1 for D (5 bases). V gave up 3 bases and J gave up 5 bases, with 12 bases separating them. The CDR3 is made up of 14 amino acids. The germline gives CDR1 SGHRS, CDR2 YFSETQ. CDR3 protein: CASSSNSRDNEQFF. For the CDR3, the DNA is TGCGCCAGCAGCTCAAACTCCAGGGACAATGAGCAGTTCTTC.

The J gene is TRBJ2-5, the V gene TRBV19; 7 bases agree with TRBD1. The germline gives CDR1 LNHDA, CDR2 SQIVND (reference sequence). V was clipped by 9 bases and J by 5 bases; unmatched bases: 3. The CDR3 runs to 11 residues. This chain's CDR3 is CASEGAETQYF. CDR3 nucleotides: TGTGCCAGCGAGGGGGCCGAGACCCAGTACTTC.

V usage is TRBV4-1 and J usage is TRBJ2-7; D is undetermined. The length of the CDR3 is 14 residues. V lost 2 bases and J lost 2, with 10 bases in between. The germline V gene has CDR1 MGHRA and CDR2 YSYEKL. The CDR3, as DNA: TGCGCCAGCAGCCAACCGACCGTGACCTACGAGCAGTACTTC. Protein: CASSQPTVTYEQYF.

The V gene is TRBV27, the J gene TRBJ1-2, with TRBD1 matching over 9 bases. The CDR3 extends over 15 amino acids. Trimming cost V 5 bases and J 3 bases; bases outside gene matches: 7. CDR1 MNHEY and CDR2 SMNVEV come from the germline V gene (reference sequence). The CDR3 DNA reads TGTGCCAGCAGTCCACAGGGGGCTCAGGACTATGGCTACACCTTC. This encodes CASSPQGAQDYGYTF.

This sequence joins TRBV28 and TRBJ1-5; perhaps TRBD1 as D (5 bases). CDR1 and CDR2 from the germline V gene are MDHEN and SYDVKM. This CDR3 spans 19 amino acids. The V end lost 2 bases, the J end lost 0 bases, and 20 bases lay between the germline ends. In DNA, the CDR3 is TGTGCCAGCAGTTTAAATCTTGACAGACTTCCCTATAGCAATCAGCCCCAGCATTTT. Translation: CASSLNLDRLPYSNQPQHF.